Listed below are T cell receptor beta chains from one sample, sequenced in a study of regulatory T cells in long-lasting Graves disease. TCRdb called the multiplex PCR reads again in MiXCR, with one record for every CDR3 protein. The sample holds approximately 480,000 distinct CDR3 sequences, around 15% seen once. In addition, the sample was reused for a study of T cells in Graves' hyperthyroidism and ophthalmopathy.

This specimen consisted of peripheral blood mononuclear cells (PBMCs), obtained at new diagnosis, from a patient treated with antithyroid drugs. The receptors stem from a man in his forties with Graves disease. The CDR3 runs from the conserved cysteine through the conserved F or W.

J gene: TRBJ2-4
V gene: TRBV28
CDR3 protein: CASSLLGELAKNIQYF

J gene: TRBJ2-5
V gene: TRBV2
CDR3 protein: CAGSVGGETQYF

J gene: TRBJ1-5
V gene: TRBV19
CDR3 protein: CASRASLNQPQHF

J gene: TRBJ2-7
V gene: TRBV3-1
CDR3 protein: CASSQGASGSSAYEQYF

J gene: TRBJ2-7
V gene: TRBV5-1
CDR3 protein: CASSFTQGRLYEQYF

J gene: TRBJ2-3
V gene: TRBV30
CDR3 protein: CAWLRPDTQYF

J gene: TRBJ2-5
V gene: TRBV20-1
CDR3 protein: CSALARTQTQYF

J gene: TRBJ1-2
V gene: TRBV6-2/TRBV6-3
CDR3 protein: CASSLREGPNYGYTF

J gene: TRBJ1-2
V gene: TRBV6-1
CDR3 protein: CASSKHSTGTHGYTF

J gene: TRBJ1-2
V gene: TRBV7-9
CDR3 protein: CASSPGVGFSDGYTF

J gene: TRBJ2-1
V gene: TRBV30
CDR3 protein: CARSGPGGKNEQFF

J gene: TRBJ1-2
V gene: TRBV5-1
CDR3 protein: CASSFGGGYTF

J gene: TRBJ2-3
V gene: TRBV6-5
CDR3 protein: CASSYKGTGRSTDTQYF

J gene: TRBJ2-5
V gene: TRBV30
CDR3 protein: CAWRTSSAQYF

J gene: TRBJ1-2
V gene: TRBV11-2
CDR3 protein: CASSFSRGMRGYTF

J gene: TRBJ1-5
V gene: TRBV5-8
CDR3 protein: CASSQQGIGPNQPQHF

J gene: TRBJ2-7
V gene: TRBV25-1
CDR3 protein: CASSEGGTGRIHEQYF

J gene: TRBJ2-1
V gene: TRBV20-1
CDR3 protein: CSARGGRYNEQFF

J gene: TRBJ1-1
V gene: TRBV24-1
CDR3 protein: CATSATGRNTEAFF

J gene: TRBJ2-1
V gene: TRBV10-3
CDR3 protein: CAISESGQYNEQFF

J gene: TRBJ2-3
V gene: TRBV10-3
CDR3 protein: CAISESPADTQYF

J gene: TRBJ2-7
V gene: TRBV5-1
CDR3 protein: CASSPDNPYEQYF

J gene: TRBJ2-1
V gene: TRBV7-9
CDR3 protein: CASSLGTVSYNEQFF

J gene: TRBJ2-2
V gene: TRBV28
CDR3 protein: CASSQRRGLGELFF

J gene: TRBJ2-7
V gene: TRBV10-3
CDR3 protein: CATLAGSTYEQYF

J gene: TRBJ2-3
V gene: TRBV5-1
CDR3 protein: CASSRNPGTSLSTDTQYF

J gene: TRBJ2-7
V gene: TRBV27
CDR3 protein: CASSKNYEQYF

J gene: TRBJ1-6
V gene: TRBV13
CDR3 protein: CASRSYRYNSPLHF

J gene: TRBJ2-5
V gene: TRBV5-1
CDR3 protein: CASSSRDSLYETQYF

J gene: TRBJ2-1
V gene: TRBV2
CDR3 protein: CASSDSGSFGDEQFF

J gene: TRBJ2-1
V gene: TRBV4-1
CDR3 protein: CASSQALSYEQFF

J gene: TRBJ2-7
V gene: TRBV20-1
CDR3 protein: CSATGLYEQYF

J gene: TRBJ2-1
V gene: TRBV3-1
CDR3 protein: CASSQAGGNEQFF

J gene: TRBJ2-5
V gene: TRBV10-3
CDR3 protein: CAISEARTQYF

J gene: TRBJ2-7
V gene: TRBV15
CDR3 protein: CATSGHYEQYF

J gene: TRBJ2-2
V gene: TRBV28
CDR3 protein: CASSLDRVTGELFF

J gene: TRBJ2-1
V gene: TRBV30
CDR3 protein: CAWNLDFFYNEQFF

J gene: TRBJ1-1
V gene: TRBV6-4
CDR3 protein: CAPNDGVGTEAFF

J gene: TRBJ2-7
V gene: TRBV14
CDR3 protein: CASSPTSGRANEQYF

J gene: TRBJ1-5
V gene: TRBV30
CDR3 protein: CAWSVRPSGLINQPQHF

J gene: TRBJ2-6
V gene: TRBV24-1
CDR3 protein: CATSSSSEANVLTF

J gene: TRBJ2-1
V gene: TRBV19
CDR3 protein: CASSTRTSISNEQFF

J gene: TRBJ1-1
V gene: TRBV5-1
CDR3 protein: CASTFDQALNTEAFF

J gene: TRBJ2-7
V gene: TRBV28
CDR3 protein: CASSLWPGGGGYEQYF